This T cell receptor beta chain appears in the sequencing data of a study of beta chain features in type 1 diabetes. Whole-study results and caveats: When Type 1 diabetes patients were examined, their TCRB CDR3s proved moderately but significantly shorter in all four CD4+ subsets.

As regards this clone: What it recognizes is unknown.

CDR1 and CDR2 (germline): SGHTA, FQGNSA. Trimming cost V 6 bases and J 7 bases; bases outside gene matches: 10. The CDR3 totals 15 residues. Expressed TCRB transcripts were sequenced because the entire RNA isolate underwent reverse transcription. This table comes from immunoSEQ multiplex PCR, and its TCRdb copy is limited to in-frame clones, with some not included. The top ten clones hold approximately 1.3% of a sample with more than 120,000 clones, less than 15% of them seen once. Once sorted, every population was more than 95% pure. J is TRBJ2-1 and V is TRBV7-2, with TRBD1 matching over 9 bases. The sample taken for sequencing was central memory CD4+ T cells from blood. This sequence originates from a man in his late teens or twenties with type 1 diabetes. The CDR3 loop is CASRSGTGNGNEQFF. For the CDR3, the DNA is TGTGCCAGCAGGTCCGGGACAGGGAATGGAAATGAGCAGTTCTTC.